The present TCR beta chain was sequenced within a study of breast tumors, draining lymph nodes, adjacent tissues. General study findings and limits: Tumor T cell lymph node origin was a supported hypothesis, not proven.

Each CDR3 protein is one row after TCRdb ran MiXCR on the multiplex PCR reads. The sample has about 230,000 distinct CDR3 sequences; roughly 30% are singletons. The CDR3 extends over 18 amino acids. Germline CDR1 is SGDLS and CDR2 is YYNGEE. The germline V and J ends were trimmed by 0 bases and 5 bases, with 21 bases remaining between them. This clonotype has a count of ten or more. Antigen unknown. Samples came from axillary lymph nodes draining the breast cancer. The sequenced sample was axillary lymph node tissue. This sequence was found in a female donor with breast cancer. Some clones in this sample may be carry-over from other donors' samples. The chain has TRBV9 and TRBJ2-1, with D possibly being TRBD1 or TRBD2 (6 bases each). CDR3 nucleotide sequence: TGTGCCAGCAGCGTAGGGCAGTCGGCGGGACATGCCGACAATGAGCAGTTCTTC. Protein sequence: CASSVGQSAGHADNEQFF.